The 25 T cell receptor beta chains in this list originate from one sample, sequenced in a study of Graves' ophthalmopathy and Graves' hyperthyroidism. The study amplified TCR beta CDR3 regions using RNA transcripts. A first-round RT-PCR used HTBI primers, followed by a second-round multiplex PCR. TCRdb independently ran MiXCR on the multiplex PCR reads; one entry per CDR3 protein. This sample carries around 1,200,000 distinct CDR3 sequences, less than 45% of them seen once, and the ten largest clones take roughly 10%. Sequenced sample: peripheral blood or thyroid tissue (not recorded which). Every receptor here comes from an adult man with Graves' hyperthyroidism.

The CDR3 DNA reads TGTGCCACCAGCAGGGAACAAGAGACCCAGTACTTC. As protein: CATSREQETQYF. The gene calls are TRBV15 and TRBJ2-5; D not resolved. The CDR3 runs 12 residues. Germline loops: CDR1 LNHNV, CDR2 YYDKDF (reference sequence). V was trimmed by 3 bases and J by 2 bases, leaving 4 bases between them.

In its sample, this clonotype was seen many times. CDR3 protein: CASSLGGHGSPLHF. The DNA of the CDR3 is TGTGCCAGCAGCTTGGGGGGGCACGGTTCACCCCTCCACTTT. This sequence joins TRBV7-6 and TRBJ1-6; a weak D match, TRBD1 (6 bases). CDR3 length equals 14 residues. Trimming left V 3 bases short and J 9 bases short, with 12 bases between. CDR1 and CDR2 (germline): SGHVS, FNYEAQ.

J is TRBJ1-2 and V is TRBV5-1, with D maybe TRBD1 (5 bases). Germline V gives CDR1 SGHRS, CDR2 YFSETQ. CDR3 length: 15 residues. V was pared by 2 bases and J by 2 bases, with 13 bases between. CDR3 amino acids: CASSFGTDVNYGYTF. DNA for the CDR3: TGCGCCAGCAGCTTCGGGACGGATGTCAACTATGGCTACACCTTC.

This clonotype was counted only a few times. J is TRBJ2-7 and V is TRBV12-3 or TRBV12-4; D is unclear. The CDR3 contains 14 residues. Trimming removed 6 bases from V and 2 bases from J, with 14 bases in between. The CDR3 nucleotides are TGTGCCAGCAGCCCCCCCGGCAGTACCTACGAGCAGTACTTC. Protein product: CASSPPGSTYEQYF.

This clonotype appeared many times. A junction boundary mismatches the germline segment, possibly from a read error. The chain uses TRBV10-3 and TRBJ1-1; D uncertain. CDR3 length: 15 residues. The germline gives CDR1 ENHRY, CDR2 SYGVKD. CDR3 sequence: CASSYSNRRNTEAFF. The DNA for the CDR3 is TGTGCCAGCAGTTACTCGAATCGGCGGAACACTGAAGCTTTCTTT.

The CDR3 DNA reads TGTGCCAGCAGGCGTGGACAGGGGGCCCAAGAGACCCAGTACTTC. It encodes CASRRGQGAQETQYF. J is TRBJ2-5 and V is TRBV12-3 or TRBV12-4, with 11 bases aligning to TRBD1. V lost 6 bases and J lost 1; bases outside the gene matches: 4. CDR3 size: 15 residues.

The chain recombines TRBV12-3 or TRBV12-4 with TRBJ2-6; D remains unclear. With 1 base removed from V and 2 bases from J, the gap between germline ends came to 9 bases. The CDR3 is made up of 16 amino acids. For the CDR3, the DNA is TGTGCCAGCAGTTTAGATTTTGGGCCTGGGGCCAACGTCCTGACTTTC. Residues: CASSLDFGPGANVLTF.

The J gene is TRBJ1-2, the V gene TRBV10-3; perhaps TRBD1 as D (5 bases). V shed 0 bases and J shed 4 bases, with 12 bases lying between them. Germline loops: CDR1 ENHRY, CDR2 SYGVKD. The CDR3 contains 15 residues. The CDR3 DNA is TGTGCCATCAGTGAGTCTGGCGGGGGGACCTATGGCTACACCTTC. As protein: CAISESGGGTYGYTF.

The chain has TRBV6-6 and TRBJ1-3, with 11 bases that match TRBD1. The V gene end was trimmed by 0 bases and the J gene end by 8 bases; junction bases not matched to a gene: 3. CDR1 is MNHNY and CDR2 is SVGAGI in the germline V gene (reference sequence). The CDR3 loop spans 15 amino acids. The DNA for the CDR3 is TGTGCCAGCAGTTACTCGGGACAGGGGGAATACACCATATATTTT. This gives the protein CASSYSGQGEYTIYF.

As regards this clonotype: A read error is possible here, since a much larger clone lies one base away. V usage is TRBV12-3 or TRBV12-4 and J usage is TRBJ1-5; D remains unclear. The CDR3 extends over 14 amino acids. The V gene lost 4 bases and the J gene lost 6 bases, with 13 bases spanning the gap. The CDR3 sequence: CASSSTTGSQPQHF. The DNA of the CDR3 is TGTGCCAGCAGTTCGACGACTGGCAGTCAGCCCCAGCATTTT.

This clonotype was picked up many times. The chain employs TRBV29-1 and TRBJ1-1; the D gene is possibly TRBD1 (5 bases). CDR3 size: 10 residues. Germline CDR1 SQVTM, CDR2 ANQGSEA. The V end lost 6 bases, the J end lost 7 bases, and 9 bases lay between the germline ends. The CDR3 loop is CSVGHGEAFF. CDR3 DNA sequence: TGCAGCGTAGGACACGGTGAAGCTTTCTTT.

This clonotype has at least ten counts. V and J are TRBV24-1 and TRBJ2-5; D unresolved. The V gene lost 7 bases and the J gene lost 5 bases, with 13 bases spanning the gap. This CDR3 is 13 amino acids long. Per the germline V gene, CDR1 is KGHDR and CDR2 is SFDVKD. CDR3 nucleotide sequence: TGTGCCACCAGCACATCCTATCGGGAGACCCAGTACTTC. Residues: CATSTSYRETQYF.

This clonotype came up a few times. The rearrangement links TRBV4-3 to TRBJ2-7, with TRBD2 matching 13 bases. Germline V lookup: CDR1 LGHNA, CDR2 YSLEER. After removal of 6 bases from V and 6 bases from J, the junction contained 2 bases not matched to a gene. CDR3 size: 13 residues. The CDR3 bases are TGCGCCAGCAGTAGACTAGCGGGAGGCGAGCAGTACTTC. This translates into CASSRLAGGEQYF.

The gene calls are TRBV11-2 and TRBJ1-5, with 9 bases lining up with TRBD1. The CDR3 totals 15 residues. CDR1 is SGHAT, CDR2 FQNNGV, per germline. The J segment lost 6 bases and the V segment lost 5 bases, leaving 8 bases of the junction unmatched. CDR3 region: CASSTPGQGSQPQHF. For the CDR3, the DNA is TGTGCCAGCAGCACGCCGGGACAGGGTAGTCAGCCCCAGCATTTT.

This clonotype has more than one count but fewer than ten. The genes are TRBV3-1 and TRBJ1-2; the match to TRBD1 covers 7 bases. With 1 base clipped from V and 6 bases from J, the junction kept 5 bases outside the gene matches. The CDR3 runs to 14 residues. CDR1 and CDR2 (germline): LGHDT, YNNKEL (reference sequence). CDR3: CASSQGNRGDGYTF. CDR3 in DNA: TGTGCCAGCAGCCAAGGTAACAGGGGAGATGGCTACACCTTC.

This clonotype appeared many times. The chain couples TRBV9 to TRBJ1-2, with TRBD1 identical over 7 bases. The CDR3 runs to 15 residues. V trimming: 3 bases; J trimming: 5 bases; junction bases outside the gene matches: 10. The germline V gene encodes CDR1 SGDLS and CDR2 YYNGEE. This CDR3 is CASSGIQGQEYGYTF. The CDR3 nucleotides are TGTGCCAGCAGCGGAATACAGGGGCAGGAGTATGGCTACACCTTC.

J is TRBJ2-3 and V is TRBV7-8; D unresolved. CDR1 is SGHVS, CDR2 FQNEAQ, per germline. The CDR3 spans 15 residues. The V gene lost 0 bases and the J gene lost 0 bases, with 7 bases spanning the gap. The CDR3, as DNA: TGTGCCAGCAGCTTAGCGTCACTTAGCACAGATACGCAGTATTTT. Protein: CASSLASLSTDTQYF.

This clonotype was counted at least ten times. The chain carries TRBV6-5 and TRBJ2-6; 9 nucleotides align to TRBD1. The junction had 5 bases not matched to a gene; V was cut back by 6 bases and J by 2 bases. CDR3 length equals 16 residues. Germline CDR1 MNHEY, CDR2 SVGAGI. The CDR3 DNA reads TGTGCCAGCAGCCGGGACAGGGACCCTGGGGCCAACGTCCTGACTTTC. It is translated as CASSRDRDPGANVLTF.

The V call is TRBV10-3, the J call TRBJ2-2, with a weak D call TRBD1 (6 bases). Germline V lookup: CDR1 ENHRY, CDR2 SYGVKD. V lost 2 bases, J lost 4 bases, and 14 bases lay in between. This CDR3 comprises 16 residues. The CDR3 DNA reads TGTGCCATCAGTGAGCGGGGTTGGGACACCACCGGGGAGCTGTTTTTT. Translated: CAISERGWDTTGELFF.

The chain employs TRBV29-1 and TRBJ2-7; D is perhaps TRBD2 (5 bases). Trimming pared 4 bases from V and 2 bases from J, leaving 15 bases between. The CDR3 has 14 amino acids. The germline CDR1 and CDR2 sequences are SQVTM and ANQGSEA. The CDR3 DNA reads TGCAGCGTTGTCGGTGGCGTGGGAGCCTACGAGCAGTACTTC. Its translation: CSVVGGVGAYEQYF.

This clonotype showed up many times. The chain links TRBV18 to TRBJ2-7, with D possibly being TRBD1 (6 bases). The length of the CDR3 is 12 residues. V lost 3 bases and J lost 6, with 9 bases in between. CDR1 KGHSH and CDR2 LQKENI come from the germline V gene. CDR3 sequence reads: CASSPQGLEQYF. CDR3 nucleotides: TGTGCCAGCTCACCCCAGGGGCTCGAGCAGTACTTC.

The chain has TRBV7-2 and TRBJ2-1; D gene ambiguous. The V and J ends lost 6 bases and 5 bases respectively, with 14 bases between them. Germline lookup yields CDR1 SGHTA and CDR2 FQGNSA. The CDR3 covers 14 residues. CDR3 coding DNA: TGTGCCAGCAGGGGCCCACTCTCTAACAATGAGCAGTTCTTC. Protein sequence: CASRGPLSNNEQFF.

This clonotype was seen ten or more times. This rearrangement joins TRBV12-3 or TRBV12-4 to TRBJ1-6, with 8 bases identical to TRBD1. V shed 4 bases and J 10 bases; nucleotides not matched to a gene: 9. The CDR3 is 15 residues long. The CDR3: CASSSTGEGGSPLHF. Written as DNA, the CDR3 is TGTGCCAGCAGTTCGACAGGGGAAGGAGGATCACCCCTCCACTTT.

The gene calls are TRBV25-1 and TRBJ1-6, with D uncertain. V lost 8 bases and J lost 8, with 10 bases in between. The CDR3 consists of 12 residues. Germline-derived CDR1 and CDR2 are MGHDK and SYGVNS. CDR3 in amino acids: CASLSGDSPLHF. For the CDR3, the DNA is TGTGCCAGCCTATCTGGGGATTCACCCCTCCACTTT.

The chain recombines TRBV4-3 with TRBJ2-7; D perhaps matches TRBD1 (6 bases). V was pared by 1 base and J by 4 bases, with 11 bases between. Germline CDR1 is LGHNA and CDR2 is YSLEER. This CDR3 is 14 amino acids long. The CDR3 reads CASSQGQDGYEQYF. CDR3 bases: TGCGCCAGCAGCCAAGGACAGGACGGGTACGAGCAGTACTTC.